The clone carrying this TCR beta chain showed up many times. Its antigen is unknown. TCRdb reanalysed the PCR reads using MiXCR and keeps one entry per CDR3 protein. The sample has some 580,000 distinct CDR3 sequences, 25% seen once; the top ten hold 0.7% to 0.95%. These data originate in a study of molecular identifiers for immune sequencing clone quantification. Study information: With replicates, the RNA of roughly 20,000 or 100,000 naive CD8 cells was split five ways and four were sequenced.

Study outcomes and limitations: Detecting spiked Jurkat TCR RNA from one cell among around 930,000 naive cells was reportedly possible. Identical TCR molecules that share a barcode could lead to an underestimation of highly expanded clone sizes.

Sorting isolated naive CD8 T cells as CD8+CD4-CCR7+CD45RA+ events. Sequencing was carried out using naive CD8+ T cells from blood, with Jurkat cell RNA spiked in. Subset denoted: FACS-sorted CD8+CD4-CCR7+CD45RA+ naive T cells. The receptor was isolated from a human donor in good health. Some libraries in this study had Jurkat cell RNA spiked in.

The DNA of the CDR3 is TGCGCCAGCAGCCCGGGTACTAGCGGGGCGACCTACGAGCAGTACTTC. This encodes CASSPGTSGATYEQYF. The V call is TRBV4-1, the J call TRBJ2-7; the match to TRBD2 covers 10 bases. Germline lookup yields CDR1 MGHRA and CDR2 YSYEKL. The CDR3 is 16 amino acids. V lost 4 bases and J lost 2; bases outside the gene matches: 8.